Following are 26 T cell receptor beta chains from one sample sequenced in a study of blood T cell repertoires in COVID-19 (dated by TCRdb to between 2020 and 2021). Library construction relied on the immunoSEQ multiplex PCR assay. TCRdb re-hosts the immuneACCESS table, in-frame sequences only. Its copies lack some clones; in the studies checked, an unresolved V gene accounts for under half of them, and the cause for the rest is not known. This sample is represented by about 350,000 clones; 80% to 90% of them were singletons. The ten largest clones take up roughly 7.2% of the sample. Sequenced sample: peripheral blood. Every receptor here comes from a woman aged 55-75 years with COVID-19, enrolled during active disease.

V usage is TRBV27 and J usage is TRBJ2-2, with 14 bases aligning to TRBD2. V was clipped by 6 bases and J by 0 bases; unmatched bases: 3. The CDR3 sequence is 17 residues long. Looked up from germline, CDR1 is MNHEY and CDR2 is SMNVEV (reference sequence). CDR3 amino acids: CASSLTSGGANTGELFF. The CDR3 nucleotides are TGTGCCAGCAGCTTGACTAGCGGGGGGGCGAACACCGGGGAGCTGTTTTTT.

The CDR3 region has the DNA TGTGCCAGTAGCAAGGACAGGGTTTTGAACACTGAAGCTTTCTTT. Translation: CASSKDRVLNTEAFF. The V call is TRBV19, the J call TRBJ1-1, with TRBD1 matching 8 bases. With 6 bases clipped from V and 0 bases from J, the junction kept 6 bases outside the gene matches. The CDR3 spans 15 residues. From germline, CDR1 is LNHDA and CDR2 SQIVND (reference sequence).

V gene TRBV9 combines with J gene TRBJ1-5, with D possibly TRBD1 on 5 matching bases. V gave up 3 bases and J gave up 4 bases, with 14 bases separating them. The CDR3 covers 15 residues. Germline V gene lookup returns CDR1 SGDLS and CDR2 YYNGEE. CDR3 loop: CASSAEGTDNQPQHF. Here the CDR3 DNA reads TGTGCCAGCAGCGCCGAGGGGACTGATAATCAGCCCCAGCATTTT.

The genes are TRBV7-3 and TRBJ1-6; D possibly corresponds to TRBD1 (5 bases). Per germline, CDR1 SGHTA and CDR2 FQGTGA. V gave up 5 bases and J gave up 7 bases, with 9 bases separating them. The CDR3 runs 13 residues. CDR3 nucleotides: TGTGCCAGCAGCCCCACAGGCAATTCACCCCTCCACTTT. This encodes CASSPTGNSPLHF.

The CDR3 nucleotides read TGTGCCAGCAGCTTAGGGACTAGCGGGGGGGCAATGGAGACCCAGTACTTC. Translating gives CASSLGTSGGAMETQYF. The chain is built from TRBV7-2 and TRBJ2-5, with 15 bases matching TRBD2. The V and J ends lost 1 base and 5 bases, in that order; junction bases with no gene match: 5. The germline V gene encodes CDR1 SGHTA and CDR2 FQGNSA. The CDR3 is 17 amino acids.

This clone was seen only once. The chain is built from TRBV27 and TRBJ2-7; D is possibly TRBD1 (5 bases). Germline-derived CDR1 and CDR2 are MNHEY and SMNVEV (reference sequence). CDR3 length: 15 residues. The V end lost 0 bases, the J end lost 2 bases, and 11 bases lay between the germline ends. CDR3 in DNA: TGTGCCAGCAGTTTATCTCTAGGGGCGGCCTACGAGCAGTACTTC. It specifies CASSLSLGAAYEQYF.

The genes are TRBV9 and TRBJ2-1; tentative D call: TRBD2 (6 bases). The CDR3 length is 15 residues. The ends were cut back, 2 bases at V and 3 bases at J, with 12 bases in the middle. CDR1 SGDLS and CDR2 YYNGEE come from the germline V gene. The CDR3 is CASSVHAGGYNEQFF. In DNA form, the CDR3 reads TGTGCCAGCAGCGTCCACGCCGGGGGCTACAATGAGCAGTTCTTC.

The V gene is TRBV6-5, the J gene TRBJ2-5; 11 bases map to TRBD2. CDR3 length equals 13 residues. CDR1 is MNHEY, CDR2 SVGAGI, per germline. The trim removed 6 bases at V and 3 bases at J, leaving 0 bases unmatched. The CDR3 sequence: CASRGLAEETQYF. The CDR3 bases are TGTGCCAGCAGGGGACTAGCGGAAGAGACCCAGTACTTC.

This chain uses TRBV10-1 with TRBJ2-3; possibly TRBD1 for D (5 bases). The CDR3 has 14 amino acids. Per germline, CDR1 WNHNN and CDR2 SYGVQD (reference sequence). V dropped 4 bases and J dropped 6 bases, with 14 bases sitting between them. The CDR3 DNA is TGCGCCAGCAGTGCGCACAGGCGTCCGGATACGCAGTATTTT. Its translation: CASSAHRRPDTQYF.

The chain carries TRBV7-3 and TRBJ1-3, with a possible D match to TRBD1 (5 bases). Germline CDR1 SGHTA, CDR2 FQGTGA. CDR3 length: 17 amino acids. V shed 5 bases and J shed 0 bases, with 17 bases lying between them. CDR3 in DNA: TGTGCCAGCAGCCCCCCTGCGGGACCGCTCTCTGGAAACACCATATATTTT. Translation: CASSPPAGPLSGNTIYF.

The chain combines TRBV7-2 with TRBJ2-3, with 7 nucleotides matching TRBD2. The germline V gene has CDR1 SGHTA and CDR2 FQGNSA. Unmatched junction bases numbered 14, after V lost 5 bases and J lost 3 bases. The CDR3 loop spans 17 amino acids. CDR3 coding DNA: TGTGCCAGCAGCCCGAGTGGGGGGGGTAGCGGTACAGATACGCAGTATTTT. This encodes CASSPSGGGSGTDTQYF.

This clone came up once. The V call is TRBV3-1 (or the pseudogene TRBV3-2), the J call TRBJ1-5; D is possibly TRBD1 (6 bases). Trimming removed 1 base from V and 1 base from J, with 8 bases in between. This CDR3 has 15 amino acids. CDR1 and CDR2 (germline): LGHDT, YNNKEL (reference sequence). CDR3 amino acids: CASSQGGTSNQPQHF. CDR3 bases: TGTGCCAGCAGCCAAGGTGGGACAAGCAATCAGCCCCAGCATTTT.

A few counts support this clone. The V call is TRBV5-5, the J call TRBJ1-3; D call uncertain. The CDR3 is 16 residues long. The V end lost 0 bases, the J end lost 2 bases, and 12 bases lay between the germline ends. The germline gives CDR1 SGHKS, CDR2 YYEKEE (reference sequence). This CDR3 reads CASSLGLSPTGNTIYF. For the CDR3, the DNA is TGTGCCAGCAGCTTGGGGTTGTCACCTACTGGAAACACCATATATTTT.

The chain is built from TRBV2 and TRBJ1-2; 9 bases line up with TRBD1. This CDR3 contains 14 residues. After removal of 6 bases from V and 4 bases from J, the junction contained 6 bases not matched to a gene. Germline assignment: CDR1 SNHLY and CDR2 FYNNEI. In DNA form, the CDR3 reads TGTGCCAGCAGAATAATACAGGGGGCCTATGGCTACACCTTC. Translating gives CASRIIQGAYGYTF.

V is TRBV6-5 and J is TRBJ1-5, with 9 nucleotides matching TRBD1. V trimming: 0 bases; J trimming: 5 bases; junction bases outside the gene matches: 2. CDR1 and CDR2 (germline): MNHEY, SVGAGI. The CDR3 runs 15 residues. The CDR3 here is CASSYSGQGHQPQHF. In DNA form, the CDR3 reads TGTGCCAGCAGTTACTCGGGACAGGGCCATCAGCCCCAGCATTTT.

This chain joins TRBV5-6 and TRBJ2-3; 10 bases agree with TRBD2. The junction had 4 bases not matched to a gene; V was cut back by 2 bases and J by 4 bases. Germline lookup yields CDR1 SGHDT and CDR2 YYEEEE. This CDR3 has 15 residues. CDR3 region: CASSFRSGGADTQYF. The CDR3, as DNA: TGTGCCAGCAGCTTCCGCAGCGGGGGGGCAGATACGCAGTATTTT.

The chain recombines TRBV19 with TRBJ2-7; 7 bases line up with TRBD2. The V and J ends lost 3 bases and 4 bases, in that order; junction bases with no gene match: 9. Germline-derived CDR1 and CDR2 are LNHDA and SQIVND (reference sequence). This CDR3 has 15 amino acids. The DNA of the CDR3 is TGTGCCAGTAGTATGGTGGGGGGGATCGTGTACGAGCAGTACTTC. Translated: CASSMVGGIVYEQYF.

This clone was found once. V is TRBV6-2 or TRBV6-3 and J is TRBJ1-1, with 10 bases identical to TRBD1. From germline, CDR1 is MNHEY and CDR2 SVGEGT. The CDR3 extends over 14 amino acids. After removal of 2 bases from V and 4 bases from J, the junction contained 1 base not matched to a gene. The chain's CDR3 is CASSYDRGLTEAFF. CDR3 coding DNA: TGTGCCAGCAGTTACGACAGGGGGCTCACTGAAGCTTTCTTT.

The CDR3 coding sequence is TGTGCCAGCAGAGCACAGGGGCATGAGCAGTTCTTC. Its translation is CASRAQGHEQFF. The rearrangement joins TRBV6-5 to TRBJ2-1; 7 bases agree with TRBD1. Germline V CDR1 and CDR2: MNHEY, SVGAGI. The CDR3 contains 12 residues. V was clipped by 6 bases and J by 8 bases; unmatched bases: 4.

V and J are TRBV18 and TRBJ2-7; D call uncertain. This CDR3 is built from 13 residues. V was cut by 2 bases and J by 0 bases, with 5 bases left in between. CDR1 KGHSH and CDR2 LQKENI come from the germline V gene. The CDR3 nucleotides read TGTGCCAGCTCACCAGCGGACTCCTACGAGCAGTACTTC. Protein sequence: CASSPADSYEQYF. Filled out from reference TRBV18 and TRBJ2-7, the complete variable domain reads NAGVMQNPRHLVRRRGQEARLRCSPMKGHSHVYWYRQLPEEGLKFMVYLQKENIIDESGMPKERFSAEFPKEGPSILRIQQVVRGDSAAYFCASSPADSYEQYFGPGTRLTVT.

This clone appeared a single time. The V and J genes are TRBV19 and TRBJ2-7; 8 bases are a match to TRBD2. Germline CDR1 is LNHDA and CDR2 is SQIVND (reference sequence). J was trimmed by 2 bases and V by 10 bases; bases with no gene match: 10. The CDR3 has 14 residues. CDR3 loop: CATRGGEIPYEQYF. The CDR3 DNA sequence: TGTGCCACCCGGGGGGGGGAAATCCCCTACGAGCAGTACTTC.

J is TRBJ2-2 and V is TRBV28, with no clear D. V lost 6 bases and J 1 base, leaving 3 bases between the germline ends. Germline values: CDR1 MDHEN, CDR2 SYDVKM. This CDR3 is 12 amino acids long. CDR3: CASRLNTGELFF. The CDR3, as DNA: TGTGCCAGCAGACTGAACACCGGGGAGCTGTTTTTT.

The chain uses TRBV3-1 (or the pseudogene TRBV3-2) and TRBJ1-1; a weak D match, TRBD1 (5 bases). V was clipped by 4 bases and J by 0 bases, with 15 bases between them. Germline assignment: CDR1 LGHDT and CDR2 YNNKEL (reference sequence). CDR3 length: 16 residues. In DNA form, the CDR3 reads TGTGCCAGCAGCCCCCGCAGGGTTGGTATGAACACTGAAGCTTTCTTT. Amino acid sequence: CASSPRRVGMNTEAFF.

Turning to this clone: Germline is not matched at one junction end, which may reflect a read error. Other DNA sequences within the sample encode an identical CDR3. The chain recombines TRBV5-6 with TRBJ1-2; maybe TRBD1 (5 bases). Germline-derived CDR1 and CDR2 are SGHDT and YYEEEE. This CDR3 is built from 14 residues. The CDR3 region is CASSLVDTAYGYTF. The CDR3 region has the DNA TGTGCCAGCAGTTTGGTGGACACCGCCTATGGCTACACCTTC. Supplemented by reference TRBV5-6 and TRBJ1-2, the full variable domain reads DAGVTQSPTHLIKTRGQQVTLRCSPKSGHDTVSWYQQALGQGPQFIFQYYEEEERQRGNFPDRFSGHQFPNYSSELNVNALLLGDSALYLCASSLVDTAYGYTFGSGTRLTVV.

V is TRBV5-6 and J is TRBJ2-3, with D perhaps TRBD1 (6 bases). Germline values: CDR1 SGHDT, CDR2 YYEEEE. V was pared by 0 bases and J by 6 bases, with 11 bases between. The CDR3 consists of 14 residues. The CDR3 region is CASSLEQGWDTQYF. The CDR3 region has the DNA TGTGCCAGCAGCTTGGAACAGGGCTGGGATACGCAGTATTTT.

The genes are TRBV3-1 (or the pseudogene TRBV3-2) and TRBJ2-1, with 8 bases identical to TRBD2. The CDR3 extends over 15 amino acids. Germline assignment: CDR1 LGHDT and CDR2 YNNKEL (reference sequence). J was trimmed by 6 bases and V by 2 bases; bases with no gene match: 6. The CDR3 here is CASSQSGLGVNEQFF. In nucleotides, the CDR3 is TGTGCCAGCAGCCAATCGGGACTAGGTGTCAATGAGCAGTTCTTC.